This T cell receptor beta chain was sequenced in a study of blood T cell repertoires in COVID-19. Repertoires were generated with immunoSEQ multiplex PCR, while TCRdb's copy carries only in-frame clones and drops some. The table lists 170,000 or so clones, about four fifths of them singletons, with around an eighth in the top ten. Germline CDR1 and CDR2: ENHRY and SYGVKD. The V end lost 6 bases, the J end lost 4 bases, and 21 bases lay between the germline ends. CDR3 length: 16 amino acids. The chain links TRBV10-3 to TRBJ2-5, with D perhaps matching TRBD2 (7 bases). This clonotype was sampled from a man between 18 and 29 years old with active or convalescent COVID-19. Sequences were obtained from peripheral blood. The CDR3 nucleotides read TGTGCCATCAGGATGGGAGGGGGAGGGCCGGGAGAGACCCAGTACTTC. Translating it yields CAIRMGGGGPGETQYF.